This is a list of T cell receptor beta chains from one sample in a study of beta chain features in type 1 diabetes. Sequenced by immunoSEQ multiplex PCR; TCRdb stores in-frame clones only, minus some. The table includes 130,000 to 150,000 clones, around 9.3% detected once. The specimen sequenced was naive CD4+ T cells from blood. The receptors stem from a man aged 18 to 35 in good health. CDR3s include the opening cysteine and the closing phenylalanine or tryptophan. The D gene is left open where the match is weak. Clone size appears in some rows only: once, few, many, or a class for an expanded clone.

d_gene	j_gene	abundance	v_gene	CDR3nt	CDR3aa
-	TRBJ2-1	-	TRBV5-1	TGCGCCAGCAGCCCCCGACAGATTTCCTCCTACAATGAGCAGTTCTTC	CASSPRQISSYNEQFF
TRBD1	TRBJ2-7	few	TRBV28	TGTGCCAGCACCCGACAGGGGTCAACCTACGAGCAGTACTTC	CASTRQGSTYEQYF
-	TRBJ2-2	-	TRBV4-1	TGCGCCAGCAGCCCCCTGTCTTACAGGGTTGACACCGGGGAGCTGTTTTTT	CASSPLSYRVDTGELFF
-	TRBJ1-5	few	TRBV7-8	TGTGCCAGCAGCTTACTCTCACAGGTTCATCAGCCCCAGCATTTT	CASSLLSQVHQPQHF
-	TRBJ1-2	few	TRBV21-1	TGTGCCAGCAGCTGGGACACTACTCTCTATGGCTACACCTTC	CASSWDTTLYGYTF
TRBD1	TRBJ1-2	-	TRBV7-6	TGTGCCAGCAGCTGGGACAGGGCGAAGGGCTACACCTTC	CASSWDRAKGYTF
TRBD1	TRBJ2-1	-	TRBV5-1	TGCGCCAGCAGCTTGGCCGGGACAGCCTATGAGCAGTTCTTC	CASSLAGTAYEQFF
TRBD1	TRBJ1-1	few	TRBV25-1	TGTGCCAGCAGTGGACAGGGTGAAGCTTTCTTT	CASSGQGEAFF
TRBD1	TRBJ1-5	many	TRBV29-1	TGCAGCGCAGGGACAGGCAATCAGCCCCAGCATTTT	CSAGTGNQPQHF
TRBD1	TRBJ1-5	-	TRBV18	TGTGCCAGCTCATCTACGCCTCTGGACAGGGTATTGCAGCCCCAGCATTTT	CASSSTPLDRVLQPQHF
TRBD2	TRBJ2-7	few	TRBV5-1	TGCGCCAGCAGCGTCCGACTAGCGGGGACGACCTACGAGCAGTACTTC	CASSVRLAGTTYEQYF
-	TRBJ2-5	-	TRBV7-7	TGTGCCAGCACCCACGGCCAAGAGACCCAGTACTTC	CASTHGQETQYF
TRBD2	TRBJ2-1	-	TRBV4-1	TGCGCCAGCAGCCGCTGGACTAGCGGGGCAAACTCCTACAATGAGCAGTTCTTC	CASSRWTSGANSYNEQFF
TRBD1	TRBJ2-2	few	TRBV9	TGTGCCAGCAGCGTATTAAGTCAGGGGGCCGCCGGGGAGCTGTTTTTT	CASSVLSQGAAGELFF
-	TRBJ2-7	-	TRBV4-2	TGTGCCAGCAGCCAAGCTCTTGCGGGGATAACGTACGAGCAGTACTTC	CASSQALAGITYEQYF
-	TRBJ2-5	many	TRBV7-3	TGTGCCAGCAGCCGGGGAGGAGAGACCCAGTACTTC	CASSRGGETQYF
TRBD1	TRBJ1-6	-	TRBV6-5	TGTGCCAGCAGTTACTCTTCGGACAGGGTGGGTTCACCCCTCCACTTT	CASSYSSDRVGSPLHF
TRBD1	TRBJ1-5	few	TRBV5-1	TGCGCCAGCAGCCGAGGGACAGAAAATCAGCCCCAGCATTTT	CASSRGTENQPQHF
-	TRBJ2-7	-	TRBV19	TGTGCCAGTAGTATAAGGCGGTCCACTGGATCCTACGAGCAGTACTTC	CASSIRRSTGSYEQYF
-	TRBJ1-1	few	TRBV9	TGTGCCAGCAGCGCTTCTAGACAGTACCACACTGAAGCTTTCTTT	CASSASRQYHTEAFF
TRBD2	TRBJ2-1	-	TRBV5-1	TGCGCCAGCAGCTTGGCCACTAGCGGGGGCCGCTCCTACAATGAGCAGTTCTTC	CASSLATSGGRSYNEQFF
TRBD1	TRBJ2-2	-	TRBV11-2	TGTGCCAGCAGCCATAAGGACAGGGCGAACACCGGGGAGCTGTTTTTT	CASSHKDRANTGELFF
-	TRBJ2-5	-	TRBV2	TGTGCCAGCAGTGCGCCGAACAGGGAGACCCAGTACTTC	CASSAPNRETQYF
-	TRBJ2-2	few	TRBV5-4	TGTGCCAGCAGCCCAAACACCGGGGAGCTGTTTTTT	CASSPNTGELFF
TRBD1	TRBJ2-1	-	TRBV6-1	TGTGCCAGTGGACAGGGTCTAGGCAATGAGCAGTTCTTC	CASGQGLGNEQFF
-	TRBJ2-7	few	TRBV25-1	TGTGCCAGCAGTGCCCGCCCCGGGACAACCTACTCCTACGAGCAGTACTTC	CASSARPGTTYSYEQYF
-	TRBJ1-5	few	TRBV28	TGTGCCAGCAGTTTGGCGCAGGGACTAGCTCAGCCCCAGCATTTT	CASSLAQGLAQPQHF
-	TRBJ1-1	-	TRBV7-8	TGTGCCAGCAGTTCCTTCCGGGTGTCCCCTGAAGCTTTCTTT	CASSSFRVSPEAFF
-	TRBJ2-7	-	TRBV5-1	TGCGCCAGCAGCGCCGCCGCGGGGCCTACCTACGAGCAGTACTTC	CASSAAAGPTYEQYF
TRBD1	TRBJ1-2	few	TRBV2	TGTGCCAACAGGGGCGGGGAAGCTAACTATGGCTACACCTTC	CANRGGEANYGYTF
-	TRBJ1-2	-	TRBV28	TGTGCCAGCAGTTTATCAGGGGTGAGGTACACCTTC	CASSLSGVRYTF
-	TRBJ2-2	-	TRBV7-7	TGTGCCAGCAGCCCCACAGGGTTCACCGGGGAGCTGTTTTTT	CASSPTGFTGELFF
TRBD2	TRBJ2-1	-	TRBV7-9	TGTGCCAGCAGTCGAGGCGCGGGGGGGCACAATGAGCAGTTCTTC	CASSRGAGGHNEQFF
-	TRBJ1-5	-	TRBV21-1	TGTGCCAGCAGCAAAGGCCTTGAAAGGGGGAAGGGTAGCAATCAGCCCCAGCATTTT	CASSKGLERGKGSNQPQHF
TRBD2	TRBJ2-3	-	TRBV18	TGTGCCAGCTCATCTCTAGCGGGATTTAGCACAGATACGCAGTATTTT	CASSSLAGFSTDTQYF
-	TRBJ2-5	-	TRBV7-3	TGTGCCAGCTCCGAGGGAGAGACCCAGTACTTC	CASSEGETQYF
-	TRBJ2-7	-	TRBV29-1	TGCAGCGTTGGGGGGCAGGGGTTGGGTGAGCAGTACTTC	CSVGGQGLGEQYF
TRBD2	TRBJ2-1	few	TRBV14	TGTGCCAGCAGCCAGGGACTAGTATACAATGAGCAGTTCTTC	CASSQGLVYNEQFF
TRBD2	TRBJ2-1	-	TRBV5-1	TGCGCCAGCAGCTTGGCTAGCGGGGGCGATGAGCAGTTCTTC	CASSLASGGDEQFF
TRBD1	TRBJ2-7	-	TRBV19	TGTGCCAGTACCCAAAGGGGGACAGGGGGCGAGCAGTACTTC	CASTQRGTGGEQYF
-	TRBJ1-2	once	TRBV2	TGTGCCAGCAGTGAATTGGCGAGCCGGGACATCTATGGCTACACCTTC	CASSELASRDIYGYTF
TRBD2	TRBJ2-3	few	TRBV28	TGTGCCAGCAGATTCGGGGGGAGCACAGATACGCAGTATTTT	CASRFGGSTDTQYF
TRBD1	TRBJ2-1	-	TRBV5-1	TGCGCCAGCAGAACATGGGACAGGGGGCTCAATGAGCAGTTCTTC	CASRTWDRGLNEQFF
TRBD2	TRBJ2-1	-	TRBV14	TGTGCCAGCAGCCCCGGACTAGCGGGGTTGCATGAGCAGTTCTTC	CASSPGLAGLHEQFF
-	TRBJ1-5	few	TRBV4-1	TGCGCCAGCAGCCAAGACCCCTCGGGAACCCTTAGCAATCAGCCCCAGCATTTT	CASSQDPSGTLSNQPQHF
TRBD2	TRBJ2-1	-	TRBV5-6	TGTGCCAGCAGCCTGACTAGCGGGGGGGCACACAATGAGCAGTTCTTC	CASSLTSGGAHNEQFF
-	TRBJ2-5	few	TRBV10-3	TGTGCCATCAGGTCAGGGGATCAGGAGACCCAGTACTTC	CAIRSGDQETQYF
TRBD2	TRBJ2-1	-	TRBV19	TGTGCCAGTAGTACGCTAGCGGGGTACAATGAGCAGTTCTTC	CASSTLAGYNEQFF
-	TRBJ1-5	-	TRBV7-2	TGTGCCAGCAGTCCGACAGGAGGAAGCAATCAGCCCCAGCATTTT	CASSPTGGSNQPQHF
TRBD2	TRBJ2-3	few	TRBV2	TGTGCCAGTCGCACGGGAGCGGGGGGGGCAGATACGCAGTATTTT	CASRTGAGGADTQYF
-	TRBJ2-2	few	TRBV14	TGTGCCAGCAGCCAAGATCTGCAGGGTTGGACCGGGGAGCTGTTTTTT	CASSQDLQGWTGELFF